The rows below give T cell receptor beta chains drawn from one sample of a study of spatial heterogeneity in lung cancer. Using its own MiXCR run on the 5' RACE reads, TCRdb lists one record per CDR3 protein. The data show about 13,000 distinct CDR3 sequences, 3.2% seen once. The sequences come from lung tumor tissue, collected at surgery. All receptors derive from a male donor with early-stage non-small cell lung cancer. Both conserved end residues are part of each CDR3. D genes are given only for firm matches. Expanded clones get a size class; other rows say once, few or many, or leave the size out.

J	D	V	size	DNA	CDR3
TRBJ1-2	NA	TRBV29-1	many	TGCAGCGTTGGACCGATCCCCGACATTACAGGGTTGGGCTATGGCTACACCTTC	CSVGPIPDITGLGYGYTF
TRBJ2-7	NA	TRBV18	many	TGTGCCAGCTCACCACTGGCGGGGCTGCACGAGCAGTACTTC	CASSPLAGLHEQYF
TRBJ1-4	NA	TRBV27	many	TGTGCCAGCAGTTGGCGGGGTAGGCGGGAAAAACTGTTTTTT	CASSWRGRREKLFF
TRBJ2-7	TRBD2	TRBV28	many	TGTGCCAGCAGACTTGGCGGGGGGGCTTACGAGCAGTACTTC	CASRLGGGAYEQYF
TRBJ2-3	NA	TRBV30	many	TGTGCCTGGAGTAACGGAATCGCAGATACGCAGTATTTT	CAWSNGIADTQYF
TRBJ2-7	NA	TRBV3-1	many	TGTGCCAGCAGCCATTCCCACGAGCAGTACTTC	CASSHSHEQYF
TRBJ2-7	TRBD2	TRBV11-2	NA	TGTGCCAGCAGCTTCGGTGCTAGCGGGGGGTACGAGCAGTACTTC	CASSFGASGGYEQYF
TRBJ2-2	NA	TRBV7-2	many	TGTGCCAGCAGCCCAAGTCAGGGCGGAAGCACCGGGGAGCTGTTTTTT	CASSPSQGGSTGELFF
TRBJ2-1	NA	TRBV12-5	few	TGTGCTAGTGGTTCCAATGGAGTCTACAATGAGCAGTTCTTC	CASGSNGVYNEQFF
TRBJ2-1	NA	TRBV6-5	many	TGTGCCAGCAGTTACAGGGATCCACACAATGAGCAGTTCTTC	CASSYRDPHNEQFF